This TCR beta chain was profiled in a study of monozygotic twins with inflammatory bowel disease. General study points: Lower sharing of clonotypes with other individuals was seen in IBD patients than in healthy twins. This was most marked in patients showing signs of disease activity. Telling apart the different T cell subtypes was not possible.

This CDR3 spans 17 amino acids. Germline lookup yields CDR1 SGHRS and CDR2 YFSETQ. Researchers used about 3,500 ng of total RNA for each TCR library. TCRdb processed the 5' RACE reads again and assigns one entry to each CDR3 protein, with no DNA. The ten most abundant clones cover less than 2.5% of a sample with over 110,000 distinct CDR3 sequences. As for this clonotype: Its matching antigen is unknown.

Input material: blood. The rearrangement links TRBV5-1 to TRBJ2-7; TCRdb selects TRBD2, and the lack of DNA leaves this call unchecked. This receptor was obtained from a human donor with ulcerative colitis or Crohn's disease, or a healthy co-twin of an affected twin (not recorded which). The CDR3 sequence is CASSWKRGSTSSYEQYF. Full variable domain (rest looked up from reference TRBV5-1 and TRBJ2-7): KAGVTQTPRYLIKTRGQQVTLSCSPISGHRSVSWYQQTPGQGLQFLFEYFSETQRNKGNFPGRFSGRQFSNSRSEMNVSTLELGDSALYLCASSWKRGSTSSYEQYFGPGTRLTVT.